This T cell receptor beta chain was identified in a study of shared clonotypes between healthy human individuals. Broader study findings: Across subsets, estimated richness was generally greater for naive than for memory populations.

Comments on this clone: What it binds is unknown.

CD45RO negativity and positive selection for CCR7 defined naive CD8 cells, a population that excluded terminally differentiated effector memory CD45RA+ cells. CDR1 and CDR2 (germline): MDHEN, SYDVKM. The ends were cut back, 2 bases at V and 6 bases at J, with 11 bases in the middle. This CDR3 region has 14 residues. Original processing methods: Junction-only sequences without quality scores were provided by ImmunoSEQ, so filtering was different. Produced via immunoSEQ multiplex PCR; TCRdb's table is partial and in-frame only. D and trimming come from the DNA, and the V and J calls and clone size come from that table. The data contain under 600,000 clones, roughly 98% of them singletons.

The chain links TRBV28 to TRBJ1-5, with D perhaps TRBD1 (6 bases). This TCR was sampled from a man aged 25 to 45 in good health. The sequencing input was naive CD8+ T cells sorted from blood. The CDR3 region has the DNA TGTGCCAGCAGTTTAGCTCTGGGGGCTCAGCCCCAGCATTTT. This translates into CASSLALGAQPQHF.